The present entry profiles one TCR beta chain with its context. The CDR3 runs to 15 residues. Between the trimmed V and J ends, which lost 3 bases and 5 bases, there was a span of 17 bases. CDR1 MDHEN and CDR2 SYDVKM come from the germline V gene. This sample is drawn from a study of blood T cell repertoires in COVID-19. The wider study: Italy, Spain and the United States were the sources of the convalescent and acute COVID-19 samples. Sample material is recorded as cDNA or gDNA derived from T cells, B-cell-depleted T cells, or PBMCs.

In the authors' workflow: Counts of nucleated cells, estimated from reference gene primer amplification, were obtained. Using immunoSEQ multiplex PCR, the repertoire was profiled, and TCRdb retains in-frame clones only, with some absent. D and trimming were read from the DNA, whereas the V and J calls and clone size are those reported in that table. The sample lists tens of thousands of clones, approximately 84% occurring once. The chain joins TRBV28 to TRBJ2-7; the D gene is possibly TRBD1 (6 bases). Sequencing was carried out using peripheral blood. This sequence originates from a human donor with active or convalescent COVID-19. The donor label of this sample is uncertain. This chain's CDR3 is CASSFRRTGSHEQYF. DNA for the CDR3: TGTGCCAGCAGTTTCCGGCGAACAGGGAGCCACGAGCAGTACTTC. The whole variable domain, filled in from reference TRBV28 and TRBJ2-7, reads DVKVTQSSRYLVKRTGEKVFLECVQDMDHENMFWYRQDPGLGLRLIYFSYDVKMKEKGDIPEGYSVSREKKERFSLILESASTNQTSMYLCASSFRRTGSHEQYFGPGTRLTVT.